This T cell receptor (beta chain) was identified during a study of cytomegalovirus exposure and HLA in healthy donors. Overall study context: Earlier results showed 120 million or so unique TCR beta sequences derived from roughly 180 million T cells. Study results and limitations: It was reported in a later analysis that an Asian-associated ancestry cluster showed fewer N-insertions than the roughly 660-donor mean.

Use of 60 Vbeta and 13 Jbeta primers characterized the PCR. Assay used: immunoSEQ multiplex PCR; TCRdb lists only in-frame clones, some missing. The table includes approximately 82,000 clones, about two thirds detected once. For this clone: The antigen remains unidentified.

The sequencing input was PBMCs. The TCR sequence derives from a woman in her 30s in good health and CMV-seropositive.

The CDR3 bases are TGTGCCAGCAGCGCGAGCGGGGGGGGAAACGCCGTGGAGACCCAGTACTTC. Its translation is CASSASGGGNAVETQYF. The chain uses TRBV9 and TRBJ2-5, with TRBD2 identical over 10 bases. The CDR3 contains 17 residues. Germline V CDR1 and CDR2: SGDLS, YYNGEE. V lost 3 bases and J lost 5; bases outside the gene matches: 13. Variable domain in full (rest from reference TRBV9 and TRBJ2-5): DSGVTQTPKHLITATGQRVTLRCSPRSGDLSVYWYQQSLDQGLQFLIQYYNGEERAKGNILERFSAQQFPDLHSELNLSSLELGDSALYFCASSASGGGNAVETQYFGPGTRLLVL.